Below are 26 T cell receptor beta chains sequenced from a single sample in a study of shared clonotypes between healthy human individuals (dated by TCRdb to about 2020). The library relied on the immunoSEQ multiplex PCR assay. Here the immuneACCESS table is served through TCRdb, limited to in-frame sequences with V and J called. Missing clones are a known gap in these copies; in checked studies unresolved V genes cover under half, and the rest lacks a known reason. This sample is represented by roughly 1,100,000 clones; more than 65% of them were singletons. The ten top clones hold about 1.5% of the sample. The sequencing input was memory CD4+ T cells sorted from blood. The cell subset or site label here, explained by the study, means: CD45RA-negative fraction. These receptors were collected from a man aged 18 to 35 in good health.

The chain couples TRBV2 to TRBJ1-2; tentative D call: TRBD1 (5 bases). Per germline, CDR1 SNHLY and CDR2 FYNNEI. The V and J ends lost 2 bases and 6 bases respectively, with 13 bases between them. The CDR3 totals 14 residues. CDR3 in DNA: TGTGCCAGCAGTGAATTGGCGGGGGTTAATGGCTACACCTTC. Protein sequence: CASSELAGVNGYTF.

This chain joins TRBV30 and TRBJ1-5; TRBD1 matches at 8 bases. This CDR3 spans 12 amino acids. Per germline, CDR1 GTSNPN and CDR2 SVGIG (reference sequence). V trimming: 8 bases; J trimming: 6 bases; junction bases outside the gene matches: 6. CDR3 residues: CAGGTGRQPQHF. CDR3 nucleotides: TGTGCCGGAGGGACAGGCCGTCAGCCCCAGCATTTT.

The chain employs TRBV5-6 and TRBJ2-5; 9 bases match TRBD1. The V and J ends lost 2 bases and 4 bases, in that order; junction bases with no gene match: 3. The CDR3 totals 14 residues. Germline lookup yields CDR1 SGHDT and CDR2 YYEEEE. The chain's CDR3 is CASSLQGAPETQYF. CDR3 bases: TGTGCCAGCAGCTTACAGGGGGCGCCAGAGACCCAGTACTTC.

In its sample, this clone was seen many times. This chain uses TRBV5-6 with TRBJ2-5; 10 positions match TRBD2. The junction had 3 bases not matched to a gene; V was cut back by 4 bases and J by 3 bases. Germline-derived CDR1 and CDR2 are SGHDT and YYEEEE. The CDR3 spans 14 residues. The CDR3 nucleotides read TGTGCCAGCAGCCGGCTAGCGGGAGAAGAGACCCAGTACTTC. This encodes CASSRLAGEETQYF.

This sequence joins TRBV6-6 and TRBJ1-1; TRBD1 matches at 7 bases. CDR1 is MNHNY, CDR2 SVGAGI, per germline (reference sequence). V shed 2 bases, J shed 2 bases, and the junction held 2 bases outside the gene matches. The CDR3 is 14 residues long. The CDR3 loop is CASSYRQGNTEAFF. The CDR3 DNA is TGTGCCAGCAGTTACCGACAGGGTAACACTGAAGCTTTCTTT.

The V and J genes are TRBV9 and TRBJ2-7, with D possibly being TRBD2 (5 bases). V dropped 2 bases and J dropped 6 bases, with 12 bases sitting between them. The CDR3 length is 13 residues. In germline, CDR1 is SGDLS, CDR2 YYNGEE. CDR3 region: CASSVTSSSEQYF. The CDR3 bases are TGTGCCAGCAGCGTTACTAGTTCTTCCGAGCAGTACTTC.

The chain combines TRBV7-2 with TRBJ2-7; TRBD2 is a possible D gene (5 bases). The CDR3 covers 15 residues. Germline CDR1 and CDR2: SGHTA and FQGNSA. Trimming shortened V by 2 bases and J by 2 bases, and 13 bases separated the two germline ends. For the CDR3, the DNA is TGTGCCAGCAGCTTATCCCTCGGAGGTCCCTACGAGCAGTACTTC. Encoded protein: CASSLSLGGPYEQYF. Supplemented by reference TRBV7-2 and TRBJ2-7, the full variable domain reads GAGVSQSPSNKVTEKGKDVELRCDPISGHTALYWYRQSLGQGLEFLIYFQGNSAPDKSGLPSDRFSAERTGGSVSTLTIQRTQQEDSAVYLCASSLSLGGPYEQYFGPGTRLTVT.

The rearrangement joins TRBV27 to TRBJ1-5, with TRBD1 matching over 9 bases. This CDR3 is 16 amino acids long. V trimming: 1 base; J trimming: 7 bases; junction bases outside the gene matches: 8. CDR1 and CDR2 from the germline V gene are MNHEY and SMNVEV (reference sequence). The CDR3 region is CASSLYGTGSGQPQHF. The CDR3, as DNA: TGTGCCAGCAGTTTATACGGGACAGGGAGCGGGCAGCCCCAGCATTTT.

This chain uses TRBV7-2 with TRBJ2-7; no reliable D call. Germline V gives CDR1 SGHTA, CDR2 FQGNSA. This CDR3 is built from 13 residues. V was trimmed by 1 base and J by 3 bases, leaving 7 bases between them. The CDR3 region has the DNA TGTGCCAGCAGCTTAGTGGACGGCTACGAGCAGTACTTC. This translates into CASSLVDGYEQYF.

The rearrangement uses TRBV5-1 and TRBJ2-5, with D hard to call. Germline CDR1 is SGHRS and CDR2 is YFSETQ. The CDR3 consists of 18 residues. The V and J ends lost 5 bases and 5 bases respectively, with 28 bases between them. The DNA of the CDR3 is TGCGCCAGCAGAGGTCGCCCTTCCACCATGCAGGTTCTCGAGACCCAGTACTTC. This codes for CASRGRPSTMQVLETQYF. Full variable domain (rest looked up from reference TRBV5-1 and TRBJ2-5): KAGVTQTPRYLIKTRGQQVTLSCSPISGHRSVSWYQQTPGQGLQFLFEYFSETQRNKGNFPGRFSGRQFSNSRSEMNVSTLELGDSALYLCASRGRPSTMQVLETQYFGPGTRLLVL.

J is TRBJ2-7 and V is TRBV10-2; D ambiguous. This CDR3 comprises 15 residues. Germline CDR1 is WSHSY and CDR2 is SAAADI. The V end lost 0 bases, the J end lost 2 bases, and 11 bases lay between the germline ends. The CDR3 nucleotides read TGCGCCAGCAGTGAGTCGACGATAGGGACCTACGAGCAGTACTTC. Its protein is CASSESTIGTYEQYF.

The table lists this clone with a count of one. This rearrangement joins TRBV9 to TRBJ2-1; D gene ambiguous. Germline V CDR1 and CDR2: SGDLS, YYNGEE. The CDR3 is 13 residues long. Trimming stripped 3 bases from V and 4 bases from J, with 8 bases between. The CDR3 DNA follows: TGTGCCAGCAGCGCCCGCCTTTACAATGAGCAGTTCTTC. Translation gives CASSARLYNEQFF.

The genes are TRBV6-6 and TRBJ2-1; 11 positions match TRBD1. Germline assignment: CDR1 MNHNY and CDR2 SVGAGI (reference sequence). V lost 2 bases, J lost 13 bases, and 7 bases stayed unmatched. This CDR3 has 14 amino acids. In nucleotides, the CDR3 is TGTGCCAGCAGTTACGGGACAGGGGGACTCCCCCAGTTCTTC. It specifies CASSYGTGGLPQFF.

The gene calls are TRBV6-1 and TRBJ2-3; a weak D match, TRBD2 (7 bases). This CDR3 has 12 amino acids. Germline values: CDR1 MNHNS, CDR2 SASEGT. Trimming left V 7 bases short and J 6 bases short, with 11 bases between. The DNA of the CDR3 is TGTGCCAGCAAGGGGGGAGGGGATACGCAGTATTTT. This encodes CASKGGGDTQYF.

The chain couples TRBV6-7 to TRBJ2-5, with 14 bases matching TRBD2. TRBV6-7 is annotated as an ORF whose role is uncertain. V lost 6 bases and J lost 0; bases outside the gene matches: 3. CDR3 size: 16 residues. CDR3 region: CASSRTSGGNQETQYF. The DNA of the CDR3 is TGTGCCAGCAGCCGGACTAGCGGGGGGAACCAAGAGACCCAGTACTTC.

The rearrangement joins TRBV19 to TRBJ2-7, with 11 nucleotides matching TRBD1. CDR3 size: 15 residues. The germline CDR1 and CDR2 sequences are LNHDA and SQIVND (reference sequence). The V and J ends lost 3 bases and 5 bases, in that order; junction bases with no gene match: 6. The DNA for the CDR3 is TGTGCCAGTAGTATTCGGGACAGGGGGATTCACGAGCAGTACTTC. Its protein product is CASSIRDRGIHEQYF.

V and J are TRBV6-5 and TRBJ1-5; D is unresolved. The germline V gene has CDR1 MNHEY and CDR2 SVGAGI. V was shortened by 5 bases and J by 3 bases, with 14 bases between the two germline ends. CDR3 length: 15 amino acids. CDR3 sequence reads: CASSVDRYSNQPQHF. The CDR3 region has the DNA TGTGCCAGCAGTGTCGACCGCTATTCCAATCAGCCCCAGCATTTT.

The chain recombines TRBV14 with TRBJ2-2; the match to TRBD2 covers 9 bases. V lost 6 bases and J lost 5; bases outside the gene matches: 4. Germline V gene sequence: CDR1 SGHDN, CDR2 FVKESK. This CDR3 has 14 residues. CDR3 residues: CASRDSGGTGELFF. In nucleotides, the CDR3 is TGTGCCAGCAGAGATAGCGGGGGAACCGGGGAGCTGTTTTTT.

The rearrangement joins TRBV19 to TRBJ2-7, with a weak D call TRBD1 (5 bases). Germline CDR1 reads LNHDA; CDR2 reads SQIVND (reference sequence). The V end lost 6 bases, the J end lost 0 bases, and 15 bases lay between the germline ends. The CDR3 loop spans 15 amino acids. The DNA of the CDR3 is TGTGCCAGTAGATGGTACCCCGACAGCTCCTACGAGCAGTACTTC. Translation gives CASRWYPDSSYEQYF. Supplemented by reference TRBV19 and TRBJ2-7, the full variable domain reads DGGITQSPKYLFRKEGQNVTLSCEQNLNHDAMYWYRQDPGQGLRLIYYSQIVNDFQKGDIAEGYSVSREKKESFPLTVTSAQKNPTAFYLCASRWYPDSSYEQYFGPGTRLTVT.

The chain links TRBV6-1 to TRBJ1-2; TRBD1 aligns across 9 bases. The CDR3 is made up of 14 amino acids. The germline gives CDR1 MNHNS, CDR2 SASEGT. After removal of 6 bases from V and 6 bases from J, the junction contained 8 bases not matched to a gene. The CDR3 DNA reads TGTGCCAGCAGCTTCGCACAGGGGGCGAATGGCTACACCTTC. This sequence encodes CASSFAQGANGYTF.

The rearrangement links TRBV7-5 to TRBJ1-6; TRBD1, the table's D call, was not compared with the DNA. TRBV7-5 is marked as a pseudogene. The CDR3 contains 15 residues. CDR3 protein: CARSLAGQRNSPLHF. Here the CDR3 DNA reads TGTGCCAGAAGCTTAGCCGGACAGAGGAATTCACCCCTCCACTTT.

In this sample, this clone turned up a few times. The chain recombines TRBV2 with TRBJ1-1, with a weak D call TRBD1 (5 bases). Germline assignment: CDR1 SNHLY and CDR2 FYNNEI. The V end lost 11 bases, the J end lost 2 bases, and 18 bases lay between the germline ends. The CDR3 runs 14 residues. CDR3 DNA: TGTGCCGGCCGGGACCTACTTTTCAACACTGAAGCTTTCTTT. Its protein is CAGRDLLFNTEAFF.

The chain employs TRBV5-5 and TRBJ1-4; 10 bases are a match to TRBD1. CDR3 length: 18 amino acids. Germline lookup yields CDR1 SGHKS and CDR2 YYEKEE (reference sequence). With V trimmed by 6 bases and J by 8 bases, 19 bases remained unmatched. For the CDR3, the DNA is TGTGCCAGCACACGACAGCCGGGACAGGGGACCAGTCACGAAAAACTGTTTTTT. The encoded protein is CASTRQPGQGTSHEKLFF.

The chain carries TRBV29-1 and TRBJ1-2; D remains ambiguous. The CDR3 totals 14 residues. Germline V gene data show CDR1 as SQVTM and CDR2 as ANQGSEA. CDR3 protein: CRRAPISANYGYTF. The CDR3 nucleotides read TGCAGGCGGGCCCCTATCTCAGCTAACTATGGCTACACCTTC. Combining the CDR3 with reference TRBV29-1 and TRBJ1-2 gives the whole variable domain SAVISQKPSRDICQRGTSLTIQCQVDSQVTMMFWYRQQPGQSLTLIATANQGSEATYESGFVIDKFPISRPNLTFSTLTVSNMSPEDSSIYLCRRAPISANYGYTFGSGTRLTVV.

Concerning this clone itself: The same CDR3 also results from other DNA sequences found in this sample. The chain links TRBV30 to TRBJ2-3; TRBD2 aligns across 8 bases. Germline CDR1 reads GTSNPN; CDR2 reads SVGIG (reference sequence). This CDR3 comprises 13 residues. V shed 3 bases, J shed 1 base, and the junction held 0 bases outside the gene matches. The CDR3 protein is CAWSGGGTDTQYF. In DNA, the CDR3 is TGTGCCTGGAGCGGGGGGGGCACAGATACGCAGTATTTT.

This chain joins TRBV6-4 and TRBJ2-7, with TRBD1 as a possible D gene (6 bases). V lost 6 bases to trimming and J lost 5 bases, with 23 bases between them. The CDR3 runs 16 residues. Germline lookup yields CDR1 MRHNA and CDR2 SNTAGT. The chain's CDR3 is CASRLNREMRVHEQYF. In DNA form, the CDR3 reads TGTGCCAGCAGACTAAACAGGGAGATGAGGGTCCACGAGCAGTACTTC.